These T cell receptor beta chains were read from a single sample in a study of graft-versus-host responses after intestinal transplantation. Antigen specificity for these receptors is unknown. Sequencing used immunoSEQ multiplex PCR; TCRdb keeps in-frame clones, though not all of them. Among about 90,000 clones, roughly nine tenths were seen once, and the ten largest hold approximately 0.54%. The sequencing here drew on unstimulated CD8+ T cells sorted from spleen or lymph node cells, taken before intestinal transplant. Receptors originate from a human donor who received an intestinal transplant. CDR3s include the opening cysteine and the closing phenylalanine or tryptophan. The D gene is left open where the match is weak. The size field is filled for only some rows; it gives once, few, many or a size class.

TRBV2	TRBD2	.	TRBJ2-7	15	TGTGCCAGCAGTGCCACTAGCGGGGTCTCCTACGAGCAGTACTTC	CASSATSGVSYEQYF
TRBV7-7	TRBD2	.	TRBJ2-1	16	TGTGCCAGCAGCCCGACTAGCGGGAGTCGCCCCAATGAGCAGTTCTTC	CASSPTSGSRPNEQFF
TRBV15	.	.	TRBJ1-4	15	TGTGCCACCAGCGGGTTACAGCAACTTTATGAAAAACTGTTTTTT	CATSGLQQLYEKLFF
TRBV4-1	TRBD1	.	TRBJ1-2	15	TGCGCCAGCAGCCAAGCTACAGGGGCGAACTATGGCTACACCTTC	CASSQATGANYGYTF
TRBV28	TRBD2	.	TRBJ2-1	18	TGTGCCAGCAGTTTTATTACTAGCGGGAACCTACCCTACAATGAGCAGTTCTTC	CASSFITSGNLPYNEQFF
TRBV19	TRBD1	.	TRBJ1-4	15	TGTGCCAGTAGTGCGGACAGGGACACTGACGAAAAACTGTTTTTT	CASSADRDTDEKLFF
TRBV6-1	.	.	TRBJ1-2	13	TGTGCCAGCAGTGAGGGGGGGTATTATGGCTACACCTTC	CASSEGGYYGYTF
TRBV27	.	.	TRBJ1-1	13	TGTGCCAGCAGTTTAGGGGCAGCCAGTGAAGCTTTCTTT	CASSLGAASEAFF
TRBV6-5	TRBD1	once	TRBJ1-3	15	TGTGCCAGCAGTAAGGGACAGGGCACTGGAAACACCATATATTTT	CASSKGQGTGNTIYF
TRBV2	TRBD1	.	TRBJ1-4	15	TGTGCCAGCAGTGAAACGGACAGGAAAAATGAAAAACTGTTTTTT	CASSETDRKNEKLFF
TRBV7-6	.	.	TRBJ1-5	15	TGTGCCAGCAGCTTACTGGCAGATAGCAATCAGCCCCAGCATTTT	CASSLLADSNQPQHF
TRBV27	TRBD2	once	TRBJ2-3	16	TGTGCCAGCAGTTTCGGGCTAGCGGGAGCATCGGATACGCAGTATTTT	CASSFGLAGASDTQYF
TRBV7-9	TRBD1	.	TRBJ2-7	13	TGTGCCAGCAGCTTAGGGACAGGGGACGAGCAGTACTTC	CASSLGTGDEQYF
TRBV6-5	.	.	TRBJ2-3	13	TGTGCCAGCAGTTACTATAGTGCAGATACGCAGTATTTT	CASSYYSADTQYF
TRBV9	TRBD1	.	TRBJ1-1	15	TGTGCCAGCAGCTTAGGACAGGGGGCTGGGACTGAAGCTTTCTTT	CASSLGQGAGTEAFF
TRBV4-1	.	.	TRBJ1-2	15	TGCGCCAGCAGCCAAGAAGGGGGGGCCTCATATGGCTACACCTTC	CASSQEGGASYGYTF
TRBV7-9	.	.	TRBJ2-1	13	TGTGCCAGCAGCTTAGTAGTCAGGAATGAGCAGTTCTTC	CASSLVVRNEQFF
TRBV14	.	.	TRBJ2-3	14	TGTGCCAGCAGCCCAGGACAGAGCACAGATACGCAGTATTTT	CASSPGQSTDTQYF
TRBV5-8	.	.	TRBJ2-7	13	TGTGCCAGCAGCTTGAGTGGGAGTATCGAGCAGTACTTC	CASSLSGSIEQYF
TRBV6-1	.	.	TRBJ1-6	13	TGTGCCAGCGGACAAACAGTACCTGTGCCCCTCCACTTT	CASGQTVPVPLHF
TRBV7-9	.	.	TRBJ1-2	12	TGTGCCAGCAGCTTAGGGCAGCGGGCCTACACCTTC	CASSLGQRAYTF
TRBV4-1	.	.	TRBJ1-2	13	TGCGCCAGCAGCAGCGGCGGAGGCGATGGCTACACCTTC	CASSSGGGDGYTF
TRBV7-9	.	.	TRBJ2-7	13	TGTGCCAGCGGACGGGACATCTCCTACGAGCAGTACTTC	CASGRDISYEQYF
TRBV27	.	.	TRBJ2-7	14	TGTGCCAGCAGTTTTGGAGGGGCCGGCTACGAGCAGTACTTC	CASSFGGAGYEQYF
TRBV20-1	.	.	TRBJ2-1	11	TGCAGTGCTAGTTCACTCAATGAGCAGTTCTTC	CSASSLNEQFF
TRBV14	TRBD2	.	TRBJ2-1	14	TGTGCCAGCAGCCAGGGACTACTCCCCAATGAGCAGTTCTTC	CASSQGLLPNEQFF
TRBV4-1	TRBD1	.	TRBJ2-7	16	TGCGCCAGCAGCCAAGACAAGGACAGGGGGCCCTACGAGCAGTACTTC	CASSQDKDRGPYEQYF
TRBV2	.	.	TRBJ2-7	13	TGTGCCAGTAAGGGGAAGGGCCTCTACGAGCAGTACTTC	CASKGKGLYEQYF
TRBV2	.	.	TRBJ2-1	11	TGTGCCAGCCTTTCGGGGAATGAGCAGTTCTTC	CASLSGNEQFF
TRBV9	TRBD2	once	TRBJ2-3	15	TGTGCCAGCAGTGTTAGCGGGATGGTACCAGATACGCAGTATTTT	CASSVSGMVPDTQYF
TRBV7-9	TRBD1	.	TRBJ2-1	14	TGTGCCAGCAGCTATCCGGGACAGGGGAATGAGCAGTTCTTC	CASSYPGQGNEQFF
TRBV9	.	.	TRBJ1-1	14	TGTGCCAGCAGCCCAGAAGTAGGCCGGGGTGAAGCTTTCTTT	CASSPEVGRGEAFF
TRBV4-1	TRBD2	.	TRBJ2-7	16	TGCGCCAGCAGCCCCCGGACTAGCGGGAATGTCTACGAGCAGTACTTC	CASSPRTSGNVYEQYF
TRBV5-4	.	.	TRBJ2-7	14	TGTGCCAGCAGCATTGGGGCAGGGGACTACGAGCAGTACTTC	CASSIGAGDYEQYF
TRBV6-5	.	.	TRBJ2-5	13	TGTGCCAGCAGTTATTTACAGCAAGAGACCCAGTACTTC	CASSYLQQETQYF
TRBV9	TRBD1	.	TRBJ2-3	15	TGTGCCAGCAGCGAGTTTGGGACAGGGTCAGATACGCAGTATTTT	CASSEFGTGSDTQYF